This entry concerns a single T cell receptor beta chain. Clones were read by immunoSEQ multiplex PCR, and TCRdb kept only the in-frame ones, dropping some. This sample has 2,000 to 3,000 clones, with approximately 81% found just once. These data belong to a study of immune cell composition in non-small cell lung cancer. The origin of this receptor is a human donor with non-small cell lung cancer. The sample taken for sequencing was lung tumor tissue.

The CDR3 loop reads CASSIEGRLHF. Here the CDR3 DNA reads TGTGCCAGTAGTATAGAGGGCCGACTCCACTTT. The rearrangement links TRBV19 to TRBJ1-6; D gene unclear. The V end was cut by 0 bases, the J end by 16 bases, with 7 bases between. Per germline, CDR1 LNHDA and CDR2 SQIVND (reference sequence). The CDR3 totals 11 residues. Full variable domain (outside the CDR3, taken from reference TRBV19 and TRBJ1-6): DGGITQSPKYLFRKEGQNVTLSCEQNLNHDAMYWYRQDPGQGLRLIYYSQIVNDFQKGDIAEGYSVSREKKESFPLTVTSAQKNPTAFYLCASSIEGRLHFGNGTRLTVT.